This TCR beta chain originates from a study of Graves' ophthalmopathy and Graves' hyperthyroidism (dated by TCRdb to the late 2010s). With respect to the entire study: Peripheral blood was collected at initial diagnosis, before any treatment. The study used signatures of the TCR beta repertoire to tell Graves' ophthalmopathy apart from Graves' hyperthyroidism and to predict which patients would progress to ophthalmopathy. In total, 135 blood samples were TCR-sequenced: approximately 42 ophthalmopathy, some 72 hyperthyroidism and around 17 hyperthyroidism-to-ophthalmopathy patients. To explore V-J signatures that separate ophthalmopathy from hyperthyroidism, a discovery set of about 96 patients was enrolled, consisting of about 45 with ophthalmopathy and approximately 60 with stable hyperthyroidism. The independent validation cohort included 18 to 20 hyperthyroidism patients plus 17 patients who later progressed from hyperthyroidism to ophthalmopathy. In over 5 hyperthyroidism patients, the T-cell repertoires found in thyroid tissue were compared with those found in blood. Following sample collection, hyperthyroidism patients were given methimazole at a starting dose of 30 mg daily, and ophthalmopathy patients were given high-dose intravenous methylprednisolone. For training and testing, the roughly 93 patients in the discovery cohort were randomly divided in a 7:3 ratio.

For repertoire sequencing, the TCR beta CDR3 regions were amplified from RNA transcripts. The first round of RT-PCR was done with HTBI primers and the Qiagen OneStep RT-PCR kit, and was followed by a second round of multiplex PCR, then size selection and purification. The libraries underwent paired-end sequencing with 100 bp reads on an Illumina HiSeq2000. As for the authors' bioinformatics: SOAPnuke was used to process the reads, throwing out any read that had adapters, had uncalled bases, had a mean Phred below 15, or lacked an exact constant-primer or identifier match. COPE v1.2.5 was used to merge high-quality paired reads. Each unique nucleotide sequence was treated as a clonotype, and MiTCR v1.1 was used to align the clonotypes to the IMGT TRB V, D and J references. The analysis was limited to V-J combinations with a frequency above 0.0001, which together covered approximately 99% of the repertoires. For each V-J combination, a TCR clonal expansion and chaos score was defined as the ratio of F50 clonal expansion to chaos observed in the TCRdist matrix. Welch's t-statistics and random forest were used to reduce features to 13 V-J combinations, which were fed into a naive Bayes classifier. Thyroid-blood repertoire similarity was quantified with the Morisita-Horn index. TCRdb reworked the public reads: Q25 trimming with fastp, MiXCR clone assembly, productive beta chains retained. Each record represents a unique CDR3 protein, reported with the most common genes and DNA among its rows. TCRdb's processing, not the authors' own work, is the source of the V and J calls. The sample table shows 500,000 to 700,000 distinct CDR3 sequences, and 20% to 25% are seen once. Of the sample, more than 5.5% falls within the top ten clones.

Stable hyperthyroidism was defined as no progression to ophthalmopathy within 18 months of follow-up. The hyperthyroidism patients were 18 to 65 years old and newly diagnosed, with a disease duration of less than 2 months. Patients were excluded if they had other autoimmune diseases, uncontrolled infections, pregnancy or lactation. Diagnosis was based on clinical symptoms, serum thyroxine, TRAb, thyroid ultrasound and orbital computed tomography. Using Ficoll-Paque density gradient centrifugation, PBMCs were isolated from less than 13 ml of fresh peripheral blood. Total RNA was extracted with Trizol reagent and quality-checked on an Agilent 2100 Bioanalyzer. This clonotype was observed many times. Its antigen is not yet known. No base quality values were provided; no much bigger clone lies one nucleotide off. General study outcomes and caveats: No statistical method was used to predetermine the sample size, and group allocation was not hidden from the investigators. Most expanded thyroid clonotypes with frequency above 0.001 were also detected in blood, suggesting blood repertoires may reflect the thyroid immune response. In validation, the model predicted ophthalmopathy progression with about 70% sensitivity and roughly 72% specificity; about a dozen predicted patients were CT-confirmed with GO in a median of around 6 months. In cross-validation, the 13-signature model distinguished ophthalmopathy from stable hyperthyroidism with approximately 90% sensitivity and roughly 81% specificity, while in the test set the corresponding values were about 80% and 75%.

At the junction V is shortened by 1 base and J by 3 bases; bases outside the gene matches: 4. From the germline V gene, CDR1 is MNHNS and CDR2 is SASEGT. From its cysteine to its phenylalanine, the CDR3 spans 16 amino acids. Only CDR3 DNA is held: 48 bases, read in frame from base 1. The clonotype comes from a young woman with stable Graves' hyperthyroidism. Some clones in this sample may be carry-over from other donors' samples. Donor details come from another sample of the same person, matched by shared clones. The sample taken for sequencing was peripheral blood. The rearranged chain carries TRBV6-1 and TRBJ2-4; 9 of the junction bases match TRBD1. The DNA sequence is TGTGCCAGCAGTGAAGGGACAGGGGAAGACAAAAACATTCAGTACTTC. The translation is CASSEGTGEDKNIQYF.